This T cell receptor (beta chain) stems from a study of blood T cells in healthy people across ages. The length of the CDR3 is 12 residues. CDR1 and CDR2 from the germline V gene are LGHNA and YNFKEQ. As regards this clonotype: The antigen remains undetermined. An end of the junction differs from the germline gene, which may be a read error.

Next came a second PCR, run for 7 to 11 cycles, which used a sample-barcoded 5' primer along with a J-beta primer mix. Via MiXCR, TCRdb re-called the 5' RACE reads, giving one row per CDR3 protein. The sample yields approximately 800,000 distinct CDR3 sequences, about 45% seen once. Findings of the study overall: Researchers deemed the diversity estimates from one million T cells underestimates.

The V and J genes are TRBV4-2 and TRBJ1-2; no definite D call. Sequences were obtained from blood. The source is an older man in good health. The CDR3 DNA reads as TGTGACAGCAGCCTCCGTAACTATGGCTACACCTTC. Translating gives CDSSLRNYGYTF.